This T cell receptor (beta chain) emerged from a study of T cells expressing NK-cell markers. Study context: HCMV seropositivity characterized most of the eight sequenced donors, and seronegativity one.

The cDNA for TCR beta came from 5'RACE template switching with UMIs. TCRdb derives one entry per CDR3 protein from the 5' RACE reads, leaving out DNA. The sample holds 500,000 to 700,000 distinct CDR3 sequences. Findings and limits, study-wide: These clonotypes additionally ranked first within the CD3+CD56-NKG2C+ fraction of several donors.

This CDR3 is 14 amino acids long. Germline CDR1 is LGHDT and CDR2 is YNNKEL (reference sequence). Of note for this clonotype: The antigen is undetermined.

Sequencing used blood T cells: a sorted CD56 or NKG2C T cell subset, CD4+ or CD8+ T cells, or bulk PBMC T cells (not recorded which). The TCR comes from a man aged 18 to 30 in good health. This chain connects TRBV3-1 to TRBJ2-7. The CDR3 is CASSQGFADYEQYF.